This TCR beta chain originates from a study of response to subunit inactivated influenza vaccine. One entry per CDR3 protein results from TCRdb running MiXCR on the RT-PCR reads. The sample lists approximately 570,000 distinct CDR3 sequences, 6% to 9% seen once, with around 13% in the top ten. General study results and limits: Authors suggested that a seasonal influenza vaccination recruits few new T cells each time.

This clonotype showed up many times. What it binds is unknown. The clonotype originates from a man between 50 and 75 years old who received an inactivated influenza vaccine. This sample comprised PBMCs from blood, obtained about 24 months after vaccination.

CDR3 nucleotides: TGCAGTGCTAGACCTCTTCCCGGGACGATAGACTACGAGCAGTACTTC. It yields the protein CSARPLPGTIDYEQYF. This rearrangement joins TRBV20-1 to TRBJ2-7; D is perhaps TRBD1 or TRBD2 (5 bases each). Germline V gives CDR1 DFQATT, CDR2 SNEGSKA (reference sequence). The CDR3 runs 16 residues. Trimming left V 2 bases short and J 3 bases short, with 20 bases between.